These T cell receptor beta chains were read from a single sample in a study of post-analysis software for immune sequencing data. TCRdb recomputed calls from the PCR reads with MiXCR, one row per CDR3 protein. Of some 500,000 distinct CDR3 sequences in the sample, under 55% are singletons; the top ten hold around 10%. The specimen was blood. Receptors originate from a girl aged 5-17 years with multiple sclerosis. The CDR3 runs from the conserved cysteine through the conserved F or W. The D gene is left open where the match is weak. Only part of the rows carry a size: once, few, many, or a class if the clone is expanded.

>TRBD1|TRBV27|TRBJ2-7|-
TGTGCCAGCAGGAGACAGGGGCGGCTCTACGAGCAGTACTTC
CASRRQGRLYEQYF
>-|TRBV4-3|TRBJ1-2|few
TGCGCCAGCAGCCAAGTTGTTATGGGGTTTGACTATGGCTACACCTTC
CASSQVVMGFDYGYTF
>-|TRBV12-3/TRBV12-4|TRBJ1-2|few
TGTGCCAGCAGTTTTTTGGCTGCCCGCTCCAACTATGGCTACACCTTC
CASSFLAARSNYGYTF
>TRBD1|TRBV29-1|TRBJ1-2|-
TGCAGCGCGGCAATTGACAGGGGGCGCTGGGGTTATTATGGCTACACCTTC
CSAAIDRGRWGYYGYTF
>-|TRBV10-3|TRBJ2-7|-
TGTGCCATCAGTCGGGCCGTTTCGGGAGACCCCTACGAGCAGTACTTC
CAISRAVSGDPYEQYF
>-|TRBV29-1|TRBJ2-5|-
TGCAGCGTTGAAGAATCTACGGAGACCCAGTACTTC
CSVEESTETQYF
>TRBD1|TRBV12-3/TRBV12-4|TRBJ2-4|-
TGTGCCAGCACCCCGACAGGGGGCGCGATGGGGGCCAAAAACATTCAGTACTTC
CASTPTGGAMGAKNIQYF
>TRBD1|TRBV20-1|TRBJ2-7|many
TGCAGTGCTTCCGGACAGGGTTACGAGCAGTACTTC
CSASGQGYEQYF
>TRBD2|TRBV9|TRBJ2-7|-
TGTGCCAGCAGCGTTGCTCCGGGGGGTACCTACGAGCAGTACTTC
CASSVAPGGTYEQYF
>-|TRBV7-9|TRBJ2-7|-
TGTGCCAGCAGCAGGGCCTCCTACGAGCGGTACTTC
CASSRASYERYF
>-|TRBV29-1|TRBJ1-2|-
TGCAGCTCGGAAAATCAGGGTGGCTACACCTTC
CSSENQGGYTF
>TRBD1|TRBV12-3/TRBV12-4|TRBJ2-1|many
TGTGCCAGCAGTTTACCTCAGGGGGCGAATGAGCAGTTCTTC
CASSLPQGANEQFF
>-|TRBV5-5|TRBJ1-2|-
TGTGCCAGCGGGGAACAGGGCAGACACTATGGCTACACCTTC
CASGEQGRHYGYTF
>-|TRBV7-2|TRBJ2-1|-
TGTGCCAGCAGCTTAGTCGGGAGAGGGGATGAGCAGTTCTTC
CASSLVGRGDEQFF
>-|TRBV6-6|TRBJ1-4|-
TGTGCCAGCAGCCAGAGGGGGGGGAATGAAAAACTGTTTTTT
CASSQRGGNEKLFF
>TRBD1|TRBV5-1|TRBJ2-5|-
TGCGCCAGCAGCTTGGTTGGACAGGGAGAGACCCAGTACTTC
CASSLVGQGETQYF
>-|TRBV10-3|TRBJ1-2|few
TGTGCCATCAGTGGGGGAGGAATTCGACTCGGCGGCTACACCTTC
CAISGGGIRLGGYTF
>TRBD2|TRBV20-1|TRBJ2-5|-
TGCAGTGCTAGGGGACTAGCGGATTTCGAGACCCAGTACTTC
CSARGLADFETQYF
>-|TRBV15|TRBJ1-4|many
TGTGCCACCTCCGGGACAATGGGTGAAAAACTGTTTTTT
CATSGTMGEKLFF
>-|TRBV5-4|TRBJ2-1|-
TGTGCCAGCAGCCCCCAACTTGGCTACGATGAGCAGTTCTTC
CASSPQLGYDEQFF
>TRBD2|TRBV29-1|TRBJ2-7|-
TGCAGCGTTGAAGATGGGGCGGGAGACTCCTACGAGCAGTACTTC
CSVEDGAGDSYEQYF
>TRBD2|TRBV24-1|TRBJ2-1|-
TGTGCCACCGGCATTGGGGGTGCTAGCGGGAGTGACAATGAGCAGTTCTTC
CATGIGGASGSDNEQFF
>TRBD2|TRBV7-2|TRBJ2-1|few
TGTGCCAGCAGCTCCTCCGGCGGGAGCTCCTACAATGAGCAGTTCTTC
CASSSSGGSSYNEQFF
>-|TRBV5-1|TRBJ2-5|-
TGCGCCAGCAGCTTGGAGCCATCCTCTTGGGAGACCCAGTACTTC
CASSLEPSSWETQYF
>-|TRBV24-1|TRBJ1-2|-
TGTGCCACCAGTCTGGACGGACGAGATGGCTACACCTTC
CATSLDGRDGYTF
>TRBD1|TRBV27|TRBJ1-2|-
TGTGCCAGCAGTTTCCGGACAGGGATTGGCTACACCTTC
CASSFRTGIGYTF
>TRBD2|TRBV10-2|TRBJ2-1|-
TGCGCCAGCATCGGACTAGCGGGAAGGTATGAGCAGTTCTTC
CASIGLAGRYEQFF
>-|TRBV3-1|TRBJ2-7|-
TGTGCCAGCAGCCAGGGGGTAGCGCGCGAGCAGTACTTC
CASSQGVAREQYF
>-|TRBV5-1|TRBJ2-3|-
TGCGCCAGCAGCTTGGAGTTGGGTTCAAGTACGCAGTATTTT
CASSLELGSSTQYF
>TRBD1|TRBV29-1|TRBJ2-1|-
TGCAGCGTTGTGGGCGGACAGGGCTACAATGAGCAGTTCTTC
CSVVGGQGYNEQFF
>TRBD1|TRBV29-1|TRBJ1-2|-
TGCAGCGTAAGACAGGGGTCCTATGGCTACACCTTC
CSVRQGSYGYTF
>-|TRBV28|TRBJ2-4|-
TGTGCCAGCAGTTCCCACGGGGGAATCCTAGCCAAAAACATTCAGTACTTC
CASSSHGGILAKNIQYF
>-|TRBV29-1|TRBJ2-5|-
TGCAGCTCCGCCGGTAGCGTGAAAGAGACCCAGTACTTC
CSSAGSVKETQYF
>TRBD2|TRBV29-1|TRBJ2-3|-
TGCAGCGTTGAAGATAGGGCAGCGGGACCTACAGATACGCAGTATTTT
CSVEDRAAGPTDTQYF
>-|TRBV12-3/TRBV12-4|TRBJ2-7|-
TGTGCCAGCAGTCCCCCAGGGCTGCCGTCCTACGAGCAGTACTTC
CASSPPGLPSYEQYF
>TRBD2|TRBV5-1|TRBJ2-1|-
TGCGCCAGCAGCCGAGTGGAGCTAGCGGGGGCCTACAATGAGCAGTTCTTC
CASSRVELAGAYNEQFF
>TRBD1|TRBV4-1|TRBJ2-7|-
TGCGCCAGCAGCCAACCGACAAGGGACAGGGGAGGCGAGCAGTACTTC
CASSQPTRDRGGEQYF
>-|TRBV6-5|TRBJ2-3|-
TGTGCCAGCAGTTATGCGGTCACAGATACGCAGTATTTT
CASSYAVTDTQYF
>-|TRBV29-1|TRBJ1-2|-
TGCAGCGTCCTCCGGGAGGGCTACACCTTC
CSVLREGYTF
>TRBD2|TRBV7-9|TRBJ2-7|-
TGTGCCAGCAGCTCCATGGGGGGGGAGCAGTACTTC
CASSSMGGEQYF
>-|TRBV3-1|TRBJ1-5|-
TGTGCCAGCAGCCACGGACGCGCAGGTCAGCCCCAGCATTTT
CASSHGRAGQPQHF
>-|TRBV7-9|TRBJ2-5|-
TGTGCCAGCAGCTTAGACGGTCGAGAGACCCAGTACTTC
CASSLDGRETQYF
>-|TRBV7-2|TRBJ2-7|-
TGTGCCAGCAGCTCTGATCGTCCAGGACCCTACGAGCAGTACTTC
CASSSDRPGPYEQYF
>-|TRBV20-1|TRBJ2-7|once
TGCAGTGCTAGAGATCTCCGGACTGTCAGGGAGCAGTACTTC
CSARDLRTVREQYF
>TRBD1|TRBV6-5|TRBJ1-1|-
TGTGCCAGCAGTACCAGGGGGTCGGGAGCTTTCTTT
CASSTRGSGAFF
>-|TRBV6-5|TRBJ2-5|-
TGTGCCAGCAGTCCGGGACACGACTCGGAGACCCAGTACTTC
CASSPGHDSETQYF
>TRBD2|TRBV7-9|TRBJ2-7|-
TGTGCCAGCAGCACCCTAGCGGTTGCCCCCTACGAGCAGTACTTC
CASSTLAVAPYEQYF
>-|TRBV20-1|TRBJ2-7|few
TGCAGTGCCTACAGGGGGCGGGCTAGCGGGCACCTCTGGGAGCAGTACTTC
CSAYRGRASGHLWEQYF
>TRBD1|TRBV12-3/TRBV12-4|TRBJ2-7|-
TGTGCCAGCAGTTTGAGGGGACAGGAGGCCTACGAGCAGTACTTC
CASSLRGQEAYEQYF
>TRBD1|TRBV13|TRBJ1-2|-
TGTGCCGGCAGCATGGGACAGCCGTGGATCTATGGCTACACCTTC
CAGSMGQPWIYGYTF
>-|TRBV29-1|TRBJ2-5|few
TGCAGCGTCCGACAAGGACCAGAGACCCAGTACTTC
CSVRQGPETQYF
>TRBD1|TRBV12-3/TRBV12-4|TRBJ1-1|-
TGTGCCAGCAGCTCGGGACAGGGTGCAACTGAAGCTTTCTTT
CASSSGQGATEAFF
>-|TRBV5-4|TRBJ2-3|-
TGTGCCAGCAGCCAGGACAGATATCACAGAGGTACGCAGTATTTT
CASSQDRYHRGTQYF
>TRBD1|TRBV28|TRBJ2-1|-
TGTGCCAGCAGTTTCCCGGGACAGGGGGCCAATGAGCAGTTCTTC
CASSFPGQGANEQFF